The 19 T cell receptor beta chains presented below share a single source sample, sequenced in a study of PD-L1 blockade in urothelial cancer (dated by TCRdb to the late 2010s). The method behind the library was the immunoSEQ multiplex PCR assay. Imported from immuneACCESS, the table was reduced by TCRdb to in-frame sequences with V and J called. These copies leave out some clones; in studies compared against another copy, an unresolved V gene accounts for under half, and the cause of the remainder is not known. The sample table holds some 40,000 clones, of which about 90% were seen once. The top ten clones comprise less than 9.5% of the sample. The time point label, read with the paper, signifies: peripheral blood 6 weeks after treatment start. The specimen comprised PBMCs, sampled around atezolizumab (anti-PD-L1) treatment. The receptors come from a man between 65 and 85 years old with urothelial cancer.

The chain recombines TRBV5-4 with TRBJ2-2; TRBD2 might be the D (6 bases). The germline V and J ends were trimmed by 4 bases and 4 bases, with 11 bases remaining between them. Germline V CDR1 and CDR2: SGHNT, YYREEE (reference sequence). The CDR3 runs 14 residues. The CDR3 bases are TGTGCCAGCAGCATGGGAGCGGGCACCGGGGAGCTGTTTTTT. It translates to CASSMGAGTGELFF.

This chain's CDR3 is CAISESGGQRREKLFF. DNA of the CDR3: TGTGCCATCAGTGAGTCGGGAGGACAAAGGAGGGAAAAACTGTTTTTT. The gene calls are TRBV10-3 and TRBJ1-4; possible D gene TRBD1, 5 bases. Per germline, CDR1 ENHRY and CDR2 SYGVKD. Trimming cost V 0 bases and J 8 bases, with 16 bases left between them. This CDR3 has 16 residues.

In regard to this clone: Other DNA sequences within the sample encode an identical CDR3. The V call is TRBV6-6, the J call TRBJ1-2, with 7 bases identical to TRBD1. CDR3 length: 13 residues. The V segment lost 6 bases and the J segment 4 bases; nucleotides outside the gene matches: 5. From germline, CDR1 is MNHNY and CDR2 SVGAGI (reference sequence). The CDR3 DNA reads TGTGCCAGCAGCCCCGGGACAGTCTATGGCTACACCTTC. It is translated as CASSPGTVYGYTF.

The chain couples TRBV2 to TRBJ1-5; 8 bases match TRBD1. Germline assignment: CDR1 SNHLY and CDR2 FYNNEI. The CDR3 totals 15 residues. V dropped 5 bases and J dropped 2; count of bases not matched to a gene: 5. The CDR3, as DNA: TGTGCCAGCAGTCCAACAGGGGGGGGCAATCAGCCCCAGCATTTT. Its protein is CASSPTGGGNQPQHF. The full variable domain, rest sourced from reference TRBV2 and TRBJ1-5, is EPEVTQTPSHQVTQMGQEVILRCVPISNHLYFYWYRQILGQKVEFLVSFYNNEISEKSEIFDDQFSVERPDGSNFTLKIRSTKLEDSAMYFCASSPTGGGNQPQHFGDGTRLSIL.

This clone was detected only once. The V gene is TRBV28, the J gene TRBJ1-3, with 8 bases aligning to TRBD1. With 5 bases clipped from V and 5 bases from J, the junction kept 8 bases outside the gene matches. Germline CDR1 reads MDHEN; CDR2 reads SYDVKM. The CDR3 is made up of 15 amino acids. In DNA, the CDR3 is TGTGCCAGCAGTCCACCCGGACAGGGCCGAAACACCATATATTTT. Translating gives CASSPPGQGRNTIYF.

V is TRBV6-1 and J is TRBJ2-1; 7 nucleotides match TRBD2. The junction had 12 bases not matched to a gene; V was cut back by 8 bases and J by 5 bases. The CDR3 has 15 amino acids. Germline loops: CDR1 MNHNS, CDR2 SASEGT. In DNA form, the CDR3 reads TGTGCCAGCCGGGATCGGACTAGAGGGGACAATGAGCAGTTCTTC. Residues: CASRDRTRGDNEQFF.

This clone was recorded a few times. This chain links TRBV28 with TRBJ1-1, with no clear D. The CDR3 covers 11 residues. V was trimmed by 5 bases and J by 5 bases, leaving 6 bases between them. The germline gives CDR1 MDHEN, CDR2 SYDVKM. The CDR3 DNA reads TGTGCCAGCAGTGGAGGAACTGAAGCTTTCTTT. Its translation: CASSGGTEAFF.

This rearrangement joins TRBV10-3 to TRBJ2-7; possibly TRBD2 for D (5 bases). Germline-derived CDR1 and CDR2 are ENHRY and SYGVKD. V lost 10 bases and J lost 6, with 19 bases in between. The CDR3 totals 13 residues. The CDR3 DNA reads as TGTGCCACCTGGACGGAGGCATGGGGCGAGCAGTACTTC. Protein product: CATWTEAWGEQYF.

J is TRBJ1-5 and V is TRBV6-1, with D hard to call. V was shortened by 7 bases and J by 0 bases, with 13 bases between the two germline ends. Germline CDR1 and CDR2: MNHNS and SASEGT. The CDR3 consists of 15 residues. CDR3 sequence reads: CASTRELNSNQPQHF. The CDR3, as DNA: TGTGCCAGCACCCGGGAGTTAAATAGCAATCAGCCCCAGCATTTT.

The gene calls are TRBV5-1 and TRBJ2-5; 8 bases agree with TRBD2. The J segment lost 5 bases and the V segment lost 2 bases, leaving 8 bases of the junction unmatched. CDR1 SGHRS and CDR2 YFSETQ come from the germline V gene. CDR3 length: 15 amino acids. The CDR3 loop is CASSFAVGRGETQYF. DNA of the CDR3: TGCGCCAGCAGCTTCGCGGTCGGGAGGGGGGAGACCCAGTACTTC.

DNA for the CDR3: TGTGCCAGCAGTTTGGGACAGGGATCAGGAAACACCATATATTTT. Its protein is CASSLGQGSGNTIYF. This chain joins TRBV6-1 and TRBJ1-3; 9 bases agree with TRBD1. There are 15 residues in the CDR3. Trimming cost V 5 bases and J 4 bases; bases outside gene matches: 6. In germline, CDR1 is MNHNS, CDR2 SASEGT.

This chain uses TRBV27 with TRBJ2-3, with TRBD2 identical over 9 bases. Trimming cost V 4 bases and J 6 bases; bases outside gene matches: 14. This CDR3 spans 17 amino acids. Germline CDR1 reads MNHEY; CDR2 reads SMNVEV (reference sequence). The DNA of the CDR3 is TGTGCCAGCAGTTCCGAGGGCCCGGGACTAGCAAGGGATACGCAGTATTTT. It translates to CASSSEGPGLARDTQYF.

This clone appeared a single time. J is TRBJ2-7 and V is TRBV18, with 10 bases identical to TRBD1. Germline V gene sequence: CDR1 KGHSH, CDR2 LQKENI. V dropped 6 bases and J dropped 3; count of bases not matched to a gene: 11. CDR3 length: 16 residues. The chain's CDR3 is CASSPSGTGVLYEQYF. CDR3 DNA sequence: TGTGCCAGCTCTCCTAGTGGGACAGGGGTACTCTACGAGCAGTACTTC. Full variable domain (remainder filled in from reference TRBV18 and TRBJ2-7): NAGVMQNPRHLVRRRGQEARLRCSPMKGHSHVYWYRQLPEEGLKFMVYLQKENIIDESGMPKERFSAEFPKEGPSILRIQQVVRGDSAAYFCASSPSGTGVLYEQYFGPGTRLTVT.

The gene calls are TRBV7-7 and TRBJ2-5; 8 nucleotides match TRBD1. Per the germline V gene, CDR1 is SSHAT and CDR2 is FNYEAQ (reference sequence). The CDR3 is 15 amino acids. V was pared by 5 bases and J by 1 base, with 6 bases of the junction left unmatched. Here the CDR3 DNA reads TGTGCCAGCAGCATAACCGGGACAGGCCAAGAGACCCAGTACTTC. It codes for CASSITGTGQETQYF.

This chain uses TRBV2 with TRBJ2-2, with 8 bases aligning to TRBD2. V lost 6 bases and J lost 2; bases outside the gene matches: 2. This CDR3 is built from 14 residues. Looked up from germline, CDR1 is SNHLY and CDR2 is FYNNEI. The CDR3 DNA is TGTGCCAGCAGAGCGGGGGTTAACACCGGGGAGCTGTTTTTT. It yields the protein CASRAGVNTGELFF.

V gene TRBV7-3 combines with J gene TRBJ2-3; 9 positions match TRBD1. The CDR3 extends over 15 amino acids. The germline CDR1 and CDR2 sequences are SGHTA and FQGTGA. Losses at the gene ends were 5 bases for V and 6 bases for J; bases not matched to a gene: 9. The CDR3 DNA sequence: TGTGCCAGCAGCCGTCCCGACAGGGGGGATGATACGCAGTATTTT. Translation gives CASSRPDRGDDTQYF. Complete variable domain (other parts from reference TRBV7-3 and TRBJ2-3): GAGVSQTPSNKVTEKGKYVELRCDPISGHTALYWYRQSLGQGPEFLIYFQGTGAADDSGLPNDRFFAVRPEGSVSTLKIQRTERGDSAVYLCASSRPDRGDDTQYFGPGTRLTVL.

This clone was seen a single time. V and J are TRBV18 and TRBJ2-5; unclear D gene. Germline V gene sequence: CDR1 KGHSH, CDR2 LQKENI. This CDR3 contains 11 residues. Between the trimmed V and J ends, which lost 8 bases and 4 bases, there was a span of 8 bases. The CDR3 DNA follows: TGTGCCAGCGCGGATGGAGAGACCCAGTACTTC. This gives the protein CASADGETQYF.

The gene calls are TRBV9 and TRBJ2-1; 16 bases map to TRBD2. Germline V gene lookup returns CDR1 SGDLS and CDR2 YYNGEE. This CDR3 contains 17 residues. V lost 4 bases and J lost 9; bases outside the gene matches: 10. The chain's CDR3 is CASSPLGLAGGPSEQFF. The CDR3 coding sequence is TGTGCCAGCAGCCCCTTGGGACTAGCGGGAGGGCCGTCTGAGCAGTTCTTC.

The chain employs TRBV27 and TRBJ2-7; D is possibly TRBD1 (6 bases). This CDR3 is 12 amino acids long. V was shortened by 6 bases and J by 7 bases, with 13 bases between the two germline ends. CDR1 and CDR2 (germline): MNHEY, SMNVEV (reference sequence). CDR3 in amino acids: CASRDRSGEQYF. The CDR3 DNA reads TGTGCCAGCAGAGACAGGTCCGGGGAGCAGTACTTC.